This T cell receptor (beta chain) was documented in a study of CD8 T cells in Susac syndrome. Random hexamers primed reverse transcription of about 0.5 to 1 ug RNA. Each CDR3 protein gets one entry after TCRdb re-called the immunoSEQ multiplex PCR reads with MiXCR. The repertoire holds 130,000 or so distinct CDR3 sequences, with around 91% as singletons. Bulk CD8+ and CD4+ cells came from magnetic negative isolation; CD8+ TEMRA by FACS. Germline loops: CDR1 KGHSH, CDR2 LQKENI. The CDR3 runs 14 residues. Deletions cut 4 bases from V and 8 bases from J, with 14 bases between. This chain links TRBV18 with TRBJ1-4; D not resolved. The sequence was collected from a human donor with multiple sclerosis. The sequenced sample consisted of CD8+ T cells from PBMCs. The CDR3 DNA follows: TGTGCCAGCTCACTGGACGGGAACTGGGAAAAACTGTTTTTT. It specifies CASSLDGNWEKLFF.